This T cell receptor beta chain was obtained from a study of blood T cell repertoires in COVID-19. Study-level background: Researchers got acute and convalescent COVID-19 samples from the United States, Italy and Spain. PBMCs, B-cell-depleted T cells, or T cells were the source of the cDNA or gDNA that made up the material.

Concerning this clone: The sample contains more than one DNA sequence encoding this CDR3.

In the study's own analysis: From reference gene primer amplification, estimates of nucleated cell counts were derived. Method: immunoSEQ multiplex PCR; TCRdb's copy keeps in-frame clones and lacks some. V and J calls and clone size come straight from that table; D and trimming were deduced from the DNA. The table shows 150,000 or so clones, with around 80% occurring only once. This TCR was sampled from a human donor with acute or convalescent COVID-19. The donor label of this sample is uncertain. What was sequenced was peripheral blood.

Here the CDR3 reads CASSPRGGGAGDTQYF. The CDR3 DNA follows: TGTGCCAGCAGCCCGCGAGGCGGGGGGGCGGGAGATACGCAGTATTTT. The V call is TRBV7-2, the J call TRBJ2-3, with 9 bases fitting TRBD2. J lost 5 bases, V lost 5 bases, and 11 bases had no gene match. From germline, CDR1 is SGHTA and CDR2 FQGNSA. The CDR3 covers 16 residues.